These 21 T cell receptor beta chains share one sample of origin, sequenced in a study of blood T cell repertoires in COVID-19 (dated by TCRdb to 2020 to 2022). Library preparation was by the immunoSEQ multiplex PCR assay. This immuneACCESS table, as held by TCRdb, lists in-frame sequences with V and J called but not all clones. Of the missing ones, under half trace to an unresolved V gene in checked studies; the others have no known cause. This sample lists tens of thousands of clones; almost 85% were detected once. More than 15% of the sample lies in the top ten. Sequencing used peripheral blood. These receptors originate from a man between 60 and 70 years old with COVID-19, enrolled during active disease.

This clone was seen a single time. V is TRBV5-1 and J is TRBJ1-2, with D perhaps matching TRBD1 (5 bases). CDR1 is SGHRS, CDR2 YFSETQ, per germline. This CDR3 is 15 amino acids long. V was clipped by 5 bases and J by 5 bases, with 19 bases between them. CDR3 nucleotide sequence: TGCGCCAGCAGAGATGGGGTGGGGGGAGAATATGGCTACACCTTC. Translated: CASRDGVGGEYGYTF. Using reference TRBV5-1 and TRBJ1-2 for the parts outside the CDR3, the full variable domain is KAGVTQTPRYLIKTRGQQVTLSCSPISGHRSVSWYQQTPGQGLQFLFEYFSETQRNKGNFPGRFSGRQFSNSRSEMNVSTLELGDSALYLCASRDGVGGEYGYTFGSGTRLTVV.

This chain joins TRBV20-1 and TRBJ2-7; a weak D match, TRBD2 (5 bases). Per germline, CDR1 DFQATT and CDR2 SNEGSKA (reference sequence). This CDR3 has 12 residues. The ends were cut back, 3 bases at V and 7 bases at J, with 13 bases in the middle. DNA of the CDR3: TGCAGTGCTAGTCGTCTAGACTATGAGCAGTACTTC. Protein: CSASRLDYEQYF.

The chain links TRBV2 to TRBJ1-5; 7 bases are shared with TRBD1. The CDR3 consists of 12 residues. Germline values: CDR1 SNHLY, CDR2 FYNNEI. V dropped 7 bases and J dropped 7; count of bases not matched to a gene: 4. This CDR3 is CASTQQGQPQHF. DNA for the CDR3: TGTGCCAGCACCCAACAGGGGCAGCCCCAGCATTTT.

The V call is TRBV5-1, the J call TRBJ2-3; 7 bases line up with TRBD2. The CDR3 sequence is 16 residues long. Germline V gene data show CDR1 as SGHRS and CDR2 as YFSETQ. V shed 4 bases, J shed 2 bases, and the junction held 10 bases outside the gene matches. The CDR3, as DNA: TGCGCCAGCAGCCCACGGGTGGCGGGAGACACAGATACGCAGTATTTT. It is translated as CASSPRVAGDTDTQYF.

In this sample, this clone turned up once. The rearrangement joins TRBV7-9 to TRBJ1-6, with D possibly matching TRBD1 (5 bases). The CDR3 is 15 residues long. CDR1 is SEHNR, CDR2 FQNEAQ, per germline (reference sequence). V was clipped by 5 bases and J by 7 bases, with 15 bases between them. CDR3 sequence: CASSILLQENSPLHF. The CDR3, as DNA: TGTGCCAGCAGCATCCTATTACAGGAGAATTCACCCCTCCACTTT.

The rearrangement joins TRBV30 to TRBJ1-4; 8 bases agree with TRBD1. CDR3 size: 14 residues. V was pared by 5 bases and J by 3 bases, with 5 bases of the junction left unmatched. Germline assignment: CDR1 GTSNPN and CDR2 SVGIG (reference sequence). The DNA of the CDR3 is TGTGCCTGGGCAGGGGGCGCGGCTAATGAAAAACTGTTTTTT. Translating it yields CAWAGGAANEKLFF. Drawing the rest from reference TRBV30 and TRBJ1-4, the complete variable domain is SQTIHQWPATLVQPVGSPLSLECTVEGTSNPNLYWYRQAAGRGLQLLFYSVGIGQISSEVPQNLSASRPQDRQFILSSKKLLLSDSGFYLCAWAGGAANEKLFFGSGTQLSVL.

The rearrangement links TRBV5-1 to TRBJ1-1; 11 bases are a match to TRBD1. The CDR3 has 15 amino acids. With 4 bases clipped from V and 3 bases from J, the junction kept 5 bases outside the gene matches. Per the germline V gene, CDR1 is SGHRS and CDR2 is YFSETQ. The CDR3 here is CASSPGQGGYTEAFF. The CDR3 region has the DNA TGCGCCAGCAGCCCGGGACAGGGGGGCTACACTGAAGCTTTCTTT. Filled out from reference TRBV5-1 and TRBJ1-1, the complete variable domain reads KAGVTQTPRYLIKTRGQQVTLSCSPISGHRSVSWYQQTPGQGLQFLFEYFSETQRNKGNFPGRFSGRQFSNSRSEMNVSTLELGDSALYLCASSPGQGGYTEAFFGQGTRLTVV.

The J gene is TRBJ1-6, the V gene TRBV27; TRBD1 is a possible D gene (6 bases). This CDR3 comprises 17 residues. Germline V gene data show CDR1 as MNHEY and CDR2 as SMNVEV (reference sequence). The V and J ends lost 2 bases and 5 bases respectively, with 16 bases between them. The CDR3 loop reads CASSLNSDRFHNSPLHF. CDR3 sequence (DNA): TGTGCCAGCAGTTTAAATTCGGACAGATTCCATAATTCACCCCTCCACTTT.

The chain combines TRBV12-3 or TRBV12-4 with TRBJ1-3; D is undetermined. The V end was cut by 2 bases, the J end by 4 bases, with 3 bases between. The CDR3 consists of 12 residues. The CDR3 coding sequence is TGTGCCAGCAGTTTACCAGGAAACACCATATATTTT. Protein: CASSLPGNTIYF.

Here the CDR3 reads CASSLDRAIGETQYF. The CDR3 DNA reads TGTGCCAGTAGTCTCGACAGAGCCATTGGTGAGACCCAGTACTTC. The chain carries TRBV19 and TRBJ2-5; a weak D match, TRBD1 (5 bases). Germline values: CDR1 LNHDA, CDR2 SQIVND (reference sequence). The CDR3 sequence is 15 residues long. Trimming left V 5 bases short and J 5 bases short, with 18 bases between.

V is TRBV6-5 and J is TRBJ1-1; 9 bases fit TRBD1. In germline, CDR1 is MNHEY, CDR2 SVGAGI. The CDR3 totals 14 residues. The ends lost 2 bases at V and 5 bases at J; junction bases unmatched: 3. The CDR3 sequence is CASSYAGQGTEAFF. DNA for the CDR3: TGTGCCAGCAGTTACGCCGGACAGGGGACTGAAGCTTTCTTT.

CDR3 sequence (DNA): TGCAGCGCCTGGACAGGGGGTTTGAGCACAGATACGCAGTATTTT. Its protein is CSAWTGGLSTDTQYF. This chain joins TRBV29-1 and TRBJ2-3; the match to TRBD1 covers 10 bases. Germline lookup yields CDR1 SQVTM and CDR2 ANQGSEA. V lost 7 bases, J lost 0 bases, and 7 bases stayed unmatched. There are 15 residues in the CDR3.

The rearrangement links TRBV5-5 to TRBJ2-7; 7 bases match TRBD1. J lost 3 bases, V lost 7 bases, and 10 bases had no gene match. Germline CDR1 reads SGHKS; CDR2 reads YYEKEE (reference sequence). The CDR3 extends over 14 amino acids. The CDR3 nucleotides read TGTGCCAGCGGACGGACAGGCAGGGACTACGAGCAGTACTTC. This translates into CASGRTGRDYEQYF.

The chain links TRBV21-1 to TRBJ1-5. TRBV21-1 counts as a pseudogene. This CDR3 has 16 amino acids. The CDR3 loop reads CASSSGPFLEDQPQHF. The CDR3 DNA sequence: TGTGCCAGCAGCTCAGGACCGTTCCTGGAGGATCAGCCCCAGCATTTT.

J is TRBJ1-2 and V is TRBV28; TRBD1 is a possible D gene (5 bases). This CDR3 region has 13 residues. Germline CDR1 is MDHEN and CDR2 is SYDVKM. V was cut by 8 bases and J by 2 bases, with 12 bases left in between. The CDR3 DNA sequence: TGTGCCAGCTCTACAGGTGGGAACTATGGCTACACCTTC. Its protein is CASSTGGNYGYTF.

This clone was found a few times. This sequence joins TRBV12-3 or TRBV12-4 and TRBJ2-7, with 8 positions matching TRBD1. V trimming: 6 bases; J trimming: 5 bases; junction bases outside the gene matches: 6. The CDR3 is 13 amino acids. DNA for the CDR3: TGTGCCAGCAGCCCAGGACAGGGAAACGAGCAGTACTTC. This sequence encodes CASSPGQGNEQYF.

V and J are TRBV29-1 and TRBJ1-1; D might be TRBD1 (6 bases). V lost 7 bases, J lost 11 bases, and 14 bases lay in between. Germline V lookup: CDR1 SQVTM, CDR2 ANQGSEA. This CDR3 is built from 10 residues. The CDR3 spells CSAHKGVAFF. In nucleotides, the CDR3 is TGCAGCGCGCATAAGGGGGTGGCTTTCTTT. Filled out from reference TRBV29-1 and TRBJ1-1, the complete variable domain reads SAVISQKPSRDICQRGTSLTIQCQVDSQVTMMFWYRQQPGQSLTLIATANQGSEATYESGFVIDKFPISRPNLTFSTLTVSNMSPEDSSIYLCSAHKGVAFFGQGTRLTVV.

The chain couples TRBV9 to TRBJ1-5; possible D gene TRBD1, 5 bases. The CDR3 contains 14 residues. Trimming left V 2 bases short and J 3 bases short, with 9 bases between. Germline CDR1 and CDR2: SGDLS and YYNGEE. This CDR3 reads CASSVGGDNQPQHF. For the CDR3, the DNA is TGTGCCAGCAGCGTGGGAGGGGACAATCAGCCCCAGCATTTT.

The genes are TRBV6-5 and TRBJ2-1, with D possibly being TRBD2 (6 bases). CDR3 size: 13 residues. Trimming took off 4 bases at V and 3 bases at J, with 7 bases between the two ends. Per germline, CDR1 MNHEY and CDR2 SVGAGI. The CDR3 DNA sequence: TGTGCCAGCAGTTTGACTAGCTACAATGAGCAGTTCTTC. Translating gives CASSLTSYNEQFF.

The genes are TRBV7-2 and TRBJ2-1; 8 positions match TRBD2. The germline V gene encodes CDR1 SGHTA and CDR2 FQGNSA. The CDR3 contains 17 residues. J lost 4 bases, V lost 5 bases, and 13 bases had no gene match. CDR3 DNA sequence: TGTGCCAGCAGCGGTGCCCTACTAGCGGCCGCATACAATGAGCAGTTCTTC. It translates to CASSGALLAAAYNEQFF.

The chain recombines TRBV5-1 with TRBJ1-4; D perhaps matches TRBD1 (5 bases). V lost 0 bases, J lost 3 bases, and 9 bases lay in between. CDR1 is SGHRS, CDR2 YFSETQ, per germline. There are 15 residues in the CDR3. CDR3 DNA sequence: TGCGCCAGCAGCTTGGCCGGGGGGTCTAATGAAAAACTGTTTTTT. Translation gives CASSLAGGSNEKLFF.